This T cell receptor beta chain comes out of a study of T cells expressing NK-cell markers. TCRdb re-called the 5' RACE reads, yielding one record per CDR3 amino acid sequence without DNA. The repertoire table contains around 100,000 distinct CDR3 sequences. The CDR3 spans 14 residues. The germline CDR1 and CDR2 sequences are LGHNA and YSLEER. The sequence derives from a woman between 18 and 75 years old in good health. The chain recombines TRBV4-3 with TRBJ2-7; TCRdb proposes TRBD2, but this gene call is untestable without DNA. Sequenced sample: blood T cells: a sorted CD56 or NKG2C T cell subset, CD4+ or CD8+ T cells, or bulk PBMC T cells (not recorded which). CDR3 loop: CASSQFLAGYEQYF.